One sample yielded the 5 T cell receptor beta chains listed below, sequenced in a study of metastatic and nonmetastatic thyroid tumors. MiXCR reprocessed the PCR reads for TCRdb. The table records some 17,000 clones, 25% to 30% of them present only once. Thyroid surgery took place with no prior treatment in any patient. Material for sequencing was tumor tissue. The receptor set was obtained from a female donor with papillary thyroid cancer or a benign thyroid nodule (not recorded which). Some clones in this sample may be carry-over from other donors' samples.

This sequence joins TRBV18 and TRBJ2-7; D is possibly TRBD1 (6 bases). The CDR3 spans 15 residues. The V and J ends lost 2 bases and 4 bases respectively, with 15 bases between them. Germline CDR1 reads KGHSH; CDR2 reads LQKENI. As DNA, the CDR3 is TGTGCCAGCTCACCAGCACCGGGACATCCATACGAGCAGTACTTC. Residues: CASSPAPGHPYEQYF.

For the CDR3, the DNA is TGTGCCAGCAGACTCGGACGGCTAGGCGGGGAAAAACTGTTTTTT. Its protein is CASRLGRLGGEKLFF. The V and J genes are TRBV6-2 or TRBV6-3 and TRBJ1-4; D gene unclear. There are 15 residues in the CDR3. Germline V lookup: CDR1 MNHEY, CDR2 SVGEGT. Trimming left V 6 bases short and J 8 bases short, with 19 bases between.

This sequence joins TRBV10-3 and TRBJ2-7, with 8 bases aligning to TRBD2. The CDR3 covers 12 residues. Germline V gene sequence: CDR1 ENHRY, CDR2 SYGVKD. V lost 10 bases, J lost 2 bases, and 4 bases stayed unmatched. CDR3 sequence reads: CATSRGAYEQYF. CDR3 nucleotides: TGTGCCACCTCGCGGGGGGCCTACGAGCAGTACTTC.

A few counts support this clone. The V and J genes are TRBV6-5 and TRBJ1-6, with a tentative D call TRBD1 (5 bases). CDR1 MNHEY and CDR2 SVGAGI come from the germline V gene. CDR3 length: 18 amino acids. The ends were cut back, 1 base at V and 7 bases at J, with 20 bases in the middle. The CDR3 is CASSYWSFNSQGNSPLHF. CDR3 bases: TGTGCCAGCAGTTACTGGAGTTTTAACTCGCAGGGAAATTCACCCCTCCACTTT.

V gene TRBV27 combines with J gene TRBJ1-6, with 7 bases that match TRBD1. V shed 10 bases, J shed 13 bases, and the junction held 22 bases outside the gene matches. The CDR3 runs 16 residues. The germline CDR1 and CDR2 sequences are MNHEY and SMNVEV (reference sequence). CDR3 DNA: TGTGCCACTAAACTTTGGGGTCAGGGGGAAGGTTCGCCCCTCCACTTT. As protein: CATKLWGQGEGSPLHF.